This is a list of T cell receptor beta chains from one sample in a study of T cell responses to AZD1222 COVID-19 vaccine. Clones were read by immunoSEQ multiplex PCR, and TCRdb kept only the in-frame ones, dropping some. Of 15,000 to 20,000 clones in the sample, about 90% were seen once. This specimen consisted of peripheral blood, obtained 28 days after the second AZD1222 dose. The source of these receptors is an adult who received the AZD1222 COVID-19 vaccine. The CDR3 runs from the conserved cysteine through the conserved F or W. D genes are given only for firm matches.

>TRBV19|TRBJ1-5|.
CASSIRTDFSNQPQHF
>TRBV23-1|TRBJ1-2|.
CASSQSPYYPQEDYGYTF
>TRBV6-5|TRBJ2-5|TRBD1
CASSYTQGRIETQYF
>TRBV28|TRBJ1-6|.
CASAPFSSYNSPLHF
>TRBV29-1|TRBJ2-2|.
CSVAPLNTGELFF
>TRBV18|TRBJ1-1|.
CASSQTRDGNTEAFF
>TRBV2|TRBJ1-2|.
CASSESQYYGYTF
>TRBV19|TRBJ2-7|TRBD2
CASTPAGFSYEQYF
>TRBV7-2|TRBJ1-6|TRBD1
CASSLAGTAESPLHF
>TRBV5-4|TRBJ1-1|TRBD1
CASSLGQGRDMNTEAFF
>TRBV19|TRBJ1-1|.
CASSPQMNTEAFF
>TRBV5-4|TRBJ2-2|.
CASTPRGGISNTGELFF
>TRBV7-9|TRBJ2-7|.
CASTYQGSEQYF